Shown below are 3 T cell receptor beta chains from a single sample sequenced in a study of T cell repertoires in cytomegalovirus infection. These receptors are not linked to any known antigen. TCRdb processed the reads anew with MiXCR; each CDR3 protein has one entry. The top ten clones hold 40% to 60% of a sample with some 500,000 distinct CDR3 sequences, 40% of them seen once. Sequences were derived from cultured PBMCs, sampled from culture after CMV antigen stimulation. The source is a human donor in good health (CMV status not recorded). Some clones in this sample may be carry-over from other donors' samples.

The rearrangement links TRBV6-1 to TRBJ2-5; tentatively, D is TRBD1 (6 bases). Germline V gene data show CDR1 as MNHNS and CDR2 as SASEGT. The CDR3 loop spans 15 amino acids. Trimming stripped 0 bases from V and 4 bases from J, with 12 bases between. The CDR3: CASSEAQGIVETQYF. The CDR3 nucleotides are TGTGCCAGCAGTGAAGCCCAGGGGATCGTAGAGACCCAGTACTTC.

This chain uses TRBV12-3 or TRBV12-4 with TRBJ2-7, with 7 bases identical to TRBD2. The length of the CDR3 is 13 residues. Germline trimming cut 5 bases from V and 7 bases from J; bases unmatched to any gene: 8. The CDR3, as DNA: TGTGCCAGCAGTCCCCTGGGAGGGCGGGAGCAGTACTTC. Translated, it gives CASSPLGGREQYF.

This clonotype was seen a few times. This chain joins TRBV12-3 or TRBV12-4 and TRBJ1-6, with a possible D match to TRBD1 (5 bases). The CDR3 totals 14 residues. V lost 6 bases and J 6 bases, leaving 12 bases between the germline ends. The CDR3, as DNA: TGTGCCAGCAGGGCCGACAGTTCTAATTCACCCCTCCACTTT. It codes for CASRADSSNSPLHF.